This T cell receptor (beta chain) was sequenced in a study of graft-versus-host responses after intestinal transplantation. Some clones are missing from TCRdb's copy, which holds only in-frame ones; the method was immunoSEQ multiplex PCR. The data contain 10,000 to 15,000 clones, just under 35% of them singletons. Responders labeled with CFSE (about 200,000) were plated with about 200,000 irradiated, violet-dye-labeled stimulators. This clone was observed a handful of times. The germline V gene has CDR1 LNHDA and CDR2 SQIVND (reference sequence). The CDR3 is made up of 12 amino acids. The V gene lost 5 bases and the J gene lost 6 bases, with 11 bases spanning the gap. Study-wide points: Researchers found peak circulating GvH clone levels linked to early post-transplant HvG declines. High graft-versus-host to host-versus-graft T cell clonal ratios marked allografts of patients with graft-donor macrochimerism.

Sequencing was performed on alloreactive CD8+ T cells from a mixed lymphocyte reaction culture, taken before intestinal transplant. Described subset: CFSE-low proliferating T cells sorted from approximately 6-day pre-transplant mixed lymphocyte reaction (GvH or HvG direction). The receptor comes from a human patient who received an intestinal transplant. This sequence joins TRBV19 and TRBJ2-7; tentatively, D is TRBD1 (6 bases). The CDR3 DNA follows: TGTGCCAGTAGTTTTCAGGGGAGCGAGCAGTACTTC. It specifies CASSFQGSEQYF. The whole variable domain, filled in from reference TRBV19 and TRBJ2-7, reads DGGITQSPKYLFRKEGQNVTLSCEQNLNHDAMYWYRQDPGQGLRLIYYSQIVNDFQKGDIAEGYSVSREKKESFPLTVTSAQKNPTAFYLCASSFQGSEQYFGPGTRLTVT.